This TCR beta chain derives from a study of cytomegalovirus exposure and HLA in healthy donors. The study, taken as a whole, reports: Highly shared variants forming one cluster were likely a sequencing artifact. Productive rates of about 87% or about 30% were seen for most TCR beta V segments in an earlier analysis. From TCR beta sequences, most subjects' HLA-A and HLA-B alleles were reportedly predicted accurately.

Comment on this clone: What it binds is not known.

With 60 Vbeta and 13 Jbeta primers, the PCR was carried out. TCRdb's copy holds only in-frame clones and misses some; the assay was immunoSEQ multiplex PCR. The data hold 150,000 to 200,000 clones, with about 77% observed a single time. The CDR3 spans 15 residues. The V and J ends lost 3 bases and 5 bases, in that order; junction bases with no gene match: 9. Germline CDR1 reads LGHNA; CDR2 reads YNFKEQ. The sequenced material came from PBMCs. This chain uses TRBV4-2 with TRBJ1-2; 7 nucleotides align to TRBD1. The source is a man between 18 and 29 years old in good health and CMV-seropositive. CDR3 in DNA: TGTGCCAGCAGCCAGGATCCCGGGACAGCTTATGGCTACACCTTC. This gives the protein CASSQDPGTAYGYTF.